Presented here are 10 T cell receptor beta chains from one specimen sequenced in a study of blood T cell repertoires in COVID-19. Data came from immunoSEQ multiplex PCR; TCRdb stores just in-frame clones and leaves some out. The sample contains more than 110,000 clones, more than 80% of which appear only once. The sequencing sample was made of peripheral blood. These receptors all stem from an elderly woman with acute or convalescent COVID-19.

This chain links TRBV5-1 with TRBJ2-5; 8 nucleotides line up with TRBD1. The germline V gene encodes CDR1 SGHRS and CDR2 YFSETQ. V lost 4 bases to trimming and J lost 7 bases; unmatched junction nucleotides: 12. CDR3 length: 15 amino acids. The CDR3 coding sequence is TGCGCCAGCAGCCCCCAAGCCGGACAGGGAGGGACCCAGTACTTC. This codes for CASSPQAGQGGTQYF.

This chain joins TRBV30 and TRBJ2-2; a possible D gene is TRBD1 (5 bases). The CDR3 extends over 14 amino acids. Germline CDR1 GTSNPN, CDR2 SVGIG (reference sequence). Trimming took 3 bases from V and 5 from J, leaving 13 bases between them. The CDR3 nucleotides are TGTGCCTGGAGAGGGGAAGGGGTAACCGGGGAGCTGTTTTTT. Its translation is CAWRGEGVTGELFF.

This clone was seen more than once but under ten times. This chain links TRBV7-8 with TRBJ1-3; a possible D gene is TRBD1 (5 bases). This CDR3 spans 16 amino acids. V was shortened by 4 bases and J by 0 bases, with 13 bases between the two germline ends. Germline V gene lookup returns CDR1 SGHVS and CDR2 FQNEAQ. DNA of the CDR3: TGTGCCAGCAGCTCATTTACAGGCTACTCTGGAAACACCATATATTTT. Translating it yields CASSSFTGYSGNTIYF.

V usage is TRBV11-1 and J usage is TRBJ1-2; tentative D call: TRBD1 (6 bases). CDR3 length: 16 amino acids. V lost 4 bases, J lost 4 bases, and 19 bases lay in between. Germline V gives CDR1 SGHAT, CDR2 FQDESV (reference sequence). In DNA, the CDR3 is TGTGCCAGCAGCTCAACCGCTCAGGGGAGAAGCTATGGCTACACCTTC. It encodes CASSSTAQGRSYGYTF.

This sequence joins TRBV29-1 and TRBJ2-7; TRBD1 aligns across 7 bases. From germline, CDR1 is SQVTM and CDR2 ANQGSEA. Unmatched junction bases numbered 5, after V lost 4 bases and J lost 2 bases. CDR3 length: 13 amino acids. DNA for the CDR3: TGCAGCGTTGTAGGGCAGGGGGCCTACGAGCAGTACTTC. Translated: CSVVGQGAYEQYF.

The CDR3 DNA reads TGTGCCAGCAGACCGGGACTAGCGGGGGAAGAGACCCAGTACTTC. This sequence encodes CASRPGLAGEETQYF. This sequence joins TRBV5-4 and TRBJ2-5, with 14 bases identical to TRBD2. From germline, CDR1 is SGHNT and CDR2 YYREEE (reference sequence). There are 15 residues in the CDR3. J lost 3 bases, V lost 5 bases, and 3 bases had no gene match.

As concerns this clone: Other DNA sequences of this sample code for an identical CDR3. This chain uses TRBV5-1 with TRBJ1-1; D unresolved. The CDR3 runs 14 residues. Per the germline V gene, CDR1 is SGHRS and CDR2 is YFSETQ. Trimming removed 0 bases from V and 1 base from J, with 7 bases in between. The CDR3 sequence: CASSLVRGNTEAFF. The DNA of the CDR3 is TGCGCCAGCAGCTTGGTGAGAGGGAACACTGAAGCTTTCTTT.

The J gene is TRBJ1-6, the V gene TRBV15; no reliable D call. Per the germline V gene, CDR1 is LNHNV and CDR2 is YYDKDF (reference sequence). The CDR3 has 14 amino acids. Trimming took off 9 bases at V and 5 bases at J, with 14 bases between the two ends. The CDR3 coding sequence is TGTGCCACTAGGAAGGAGTCGAATAATTCACCCCTCCACTTT. Amino acids: CATRKESNNSPLHF.

The chain joins TRBV4-1 to TRBJ2-5; 13 nucleotides agree with TRBD2. Trimming at V came to 4 bases and at J to 0 bases, leaving 2 bases not matched to a gene. Germline V gene data show CDR1 as MGHRA and CDR2 as YSYEKL. CDR3 length equals 16 residues. The CDR3 loop is CASSLTSGGDQETQYF. The CDR3 DNA follows: TGCGCCAGCAGCCTTACTAGCGGGGGGGACCAAGAGACCCAGTACTTC.

The genes are TRBV6-6 and TRBJ2-3; no firm D call. CDR3 length equals 14 residues. The V end was cut by 5 bases, the J end by 6 bases, with 15 bases between. Germline V gene data show CDR1 as MNHNY and CDR2 as SVGAGI (reference sequence). The CDR3 coding sequence is TGTGCCAGCAGTCCTGGGCAGCTCTCCGATACGCAGTATTTT. Protein: CASSPGQLSDTQYF.